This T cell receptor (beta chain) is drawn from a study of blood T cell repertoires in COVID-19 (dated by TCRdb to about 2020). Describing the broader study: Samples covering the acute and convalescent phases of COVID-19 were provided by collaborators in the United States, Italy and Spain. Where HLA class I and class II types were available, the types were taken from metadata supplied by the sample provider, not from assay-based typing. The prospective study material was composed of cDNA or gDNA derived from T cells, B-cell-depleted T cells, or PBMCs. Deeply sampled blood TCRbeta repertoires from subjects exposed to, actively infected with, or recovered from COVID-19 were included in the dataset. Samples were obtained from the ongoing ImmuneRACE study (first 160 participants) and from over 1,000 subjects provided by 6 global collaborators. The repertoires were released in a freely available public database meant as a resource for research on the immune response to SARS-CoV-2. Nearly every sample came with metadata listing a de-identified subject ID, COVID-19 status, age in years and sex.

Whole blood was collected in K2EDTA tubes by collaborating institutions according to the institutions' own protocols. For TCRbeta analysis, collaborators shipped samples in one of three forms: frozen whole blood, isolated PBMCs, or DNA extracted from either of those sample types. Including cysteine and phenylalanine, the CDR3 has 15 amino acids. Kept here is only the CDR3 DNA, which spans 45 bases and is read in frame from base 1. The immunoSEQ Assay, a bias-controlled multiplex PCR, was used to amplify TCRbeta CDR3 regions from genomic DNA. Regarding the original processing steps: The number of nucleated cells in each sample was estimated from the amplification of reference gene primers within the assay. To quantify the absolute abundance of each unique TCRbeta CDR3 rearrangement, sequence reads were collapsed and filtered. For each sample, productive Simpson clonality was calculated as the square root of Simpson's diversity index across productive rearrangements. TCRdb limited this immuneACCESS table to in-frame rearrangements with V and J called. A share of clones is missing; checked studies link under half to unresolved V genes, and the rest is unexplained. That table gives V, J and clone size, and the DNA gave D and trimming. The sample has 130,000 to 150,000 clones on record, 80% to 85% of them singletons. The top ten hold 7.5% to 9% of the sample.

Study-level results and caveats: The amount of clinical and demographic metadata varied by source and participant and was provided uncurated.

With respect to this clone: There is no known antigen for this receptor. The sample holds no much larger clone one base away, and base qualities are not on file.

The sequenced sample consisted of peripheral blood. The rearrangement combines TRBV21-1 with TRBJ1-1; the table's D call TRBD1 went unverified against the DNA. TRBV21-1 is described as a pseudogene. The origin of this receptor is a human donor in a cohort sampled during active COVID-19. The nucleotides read TGTGCCAGCAGCCGGACCGGGACAGGGTGTATTGAAGCTTTCTTT. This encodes CASSRTGTGCIEAFF.